Listed here are 3 T cell receptor beta chains from one sample, sequenced in a study of blood T cells in healthy people across ages. A J-beta primer mix and a sample-barcoded 5' primer were used in a second PCR of about 7 to 12 cycles. Each CDR3 protein is one row after TCRdb ran MiXCR on the 5' RACE reads. Seen here are about a million distinct CDR3 sequences, about 48% observed once, and the top ten hold over 10%. Sequenced: blood. The receptors were gathered from a man aged 25 to 40 in good health.

In this sample, this clonotype turned up a few times. The V call is TRBV7-9, the J call TRBJ2-7, with 7 bases identical to TRBD2. The CDR3 length is 13 residues. J lost 0 bases, V lost 6 bases, and 2 bases had no gene match. Looked up from germline, CDR1 is SEHNR and CDR2 is FQNEAQ (reference sequence). CDR3 in amino acids: CASSASGSYEQYF. CDR3 in DNA: TGTGCCAGCAGTGCTAGCGGCTCCTACGAGCAGTACTTC.

The table lists this clonotype with a few counts. The rearrangement links TRBV6-5 to TRBJ1-5; D is perhaps TRBD1 (5 bases). This CDR3 is 12 amino acids long. The ends were cut back, 5 bases at V and 7 bases at J, with 9 bases in the middle. CDR1 and CDR2 from the germline V gene are MNHEY and SVGAGI. As DNA, the CDR3 is TGTGCCAGCAGTACCACAGGACAGCCCCAGCATTTT. It codes for CASSTTGQPQHF.

This clonotype has at least ten counts. The chain uses TRBV5-1 and TRBJ2-3, with D uncertain. Per the germline V gene, CDR1 is SGHRS and CDR2 is YFSETQ. V lost 5 bases and J 1 base, leaving 8 bases between the germline ends. This CDR3 is 13 amino acids long. The CDR3 region has the DNA TGCGCCAGCAGATTCCAGGGCACAGATACGCAGTATTTT. As protein: CASRFQGTDTQYF.